This passage covers 14 T cell receptor beta chains from one sample sequenced in a study of post-analysis software for immune sequencing data. Notes on the study in general: Patients showed TRBV5-6, TRBV5-1 and TRBV20-1 among five TRBV segments more frequent than in controls.

Built from TCR beta cDNA, the libraries had unique molecular identifiers in them. In TCRdb, the PCR reads were re-called with MiXCR into one record per CDR3 protein. Altogether some 260,000 distinct CDR3 sequences are present, less than 40% being singletons, with the ten largest covering 4% to 6%. No antigens are known for them. Input material: blood. The receptors shown here come from a girl aged 5-17 years with multiple sclerosis.

The rearrangement links TRBV6-5 to TRBJ1-2; tentatively, D is TRBD1 (6 bases). This CDR3 contains 15 residues. The V gene's germline CDR1 is MNHEY and CDR2 SVGAGI. Trimming removed 5 bases from V and 4 bases from J, with 17 bases in between. The CDR3: CASSPQGWTSYGYTF. As DNA, the CDR3 is TGTGCCAGCAGTCCGCAGGGGTGGACCTCCTATGGCTACACCTTC.

This clonotype was counted ten times or more. CDR3 region: CASSQPGQGFEKLFF. In nucleotides, the CDR3 is TGCGCCAGCAGCCAACCGGGACAGGGCTTTGAAAAACTGTTTTTT. The chain couples TRBV4-1 to TRBJ1-4, with TRBD1 identical over 9 bases. CDR3 length equals 15 residues. The germline CDR1 and CDR2 sequences are MGHRA and YSYEKL. V dropped 2 bases and J dropped 7; count of bases not matched to a gene: 5.

Many counts were recorded for this clonotype. V and J are TRBV20-1 and TRBJ2-3; 10 nucleotides line up with TRBD1. The CDR3 contains 17 residues. Germline CDR1 is DFQATT and CDR2 is SNEGSKA (reference sequence). The V gene end was trimmed by 1 base and the J gene end by 4 bases; junction bases not matched to a gene: 11. CDR3 nucleotides: TGCAGTGCTAGAGTCCCCGGGGACAGGGGAAGGGCAGATACGCAGTATTTT. Encoded protein: CSARVPGDRGRADTQYF.

This clonotype was detected ten times or more. V and J are TRBV2 and TRBJ2-1; D is perhaps TRBD1 or TRBD2 (7 bases each). There are 13 residues in the CDR3. Germline V gene lookup returns CDR1 SNHLY and CDR2 FYNNEI. CDR3 protein: CAGRGLVGNEQFF. In DNA, the CDR3 is TGTGCGGGGAGGGGGCTAGTCGGCAATGAGCAGTTCTTC.

At least ten counts were recorded for this clonotype. This chain connects TRBV27 to TRBJ1-2; possible D gene TRBD1, 5 bases. Germline V lookup: CDR1 MNHEY, CDR2 SMNVEV (reference sequence). V dropped 0 bases and J dropped 4 bases, with 9 bases sitting between them. This CDR3 contains 14 residues. CDR3: CASSLSAGTYGYTF. CDR3 nucleotides: TGTGCCAGCAGTTTATCTGCAGGGACCTATGGCTACACCTTC.

There are many counts of this clonotype. The chain combines TRBV5-1 with TRBJ1-1; D is possibly TRBD1 (5 bases). Trimming pared 7 bases from V and 1 base from J, leaving 26 bases between. The CDR3 contains 18 residues. The V gene's germline CDR1 is SGHRS and CDR2 YFSETQ. The CDR3 loop reads CASRPGVTTGARNTEAFF. In DNA, the CDR3 is TGCGCCAGCCGGCCCGGGGTGACAACAGGAGCTCGGAACACTGAAGCTTTCTTT. The full variable domain, in which reference TRBV5-1 and TRBJ1-1 provide the parts outside the CDR3, is KAGVTQTPRYLIKTRGQQVTLSCSPISGHRSVSWYQQTPGQGLQFLFEYFSETQRNKGNFPGRFSGRQFSNSRSEMNVSTLELGDSALYLCASRPGVTTGARNTEAFFGQGTRLTVV.

About this clonotype itself: A much larger clone differs by one base, so this may be a read error. The chain carries TRBV7-9 and TRBJ2-1, with unresolved D. The CDR3 is 12 amino acids. The V gene's germline CDR1 is SEHNR and CDR2 FQNEAQ (reference sequence). The CDR3 DNA follows: TGTACCAGCACCTCGCCTCTCAATGAGCAGTTCTTC. It yields the protein CTSTSPLNEQFF.

This clonotype showed up just a few times. The chain couples TRBV7-8 to TRBJ1-4, with 7 bases lining up with TRBD1. V shed 5 bases and J 7 bases; nucleotides not matched to a gene: 10. Per the germline V gene, CDR1 is SGHVS and CDR2 is FQNEAQ. The CDR3 consists of 15 residues. CDR3 DNA sequence: TGTGCCAGCAGCACACCGACAGGGTGGAGTGAAAAACTGTTTTTT. It is translated as CASSTPTGWSEKLFF.

Notes on this clonotype: A read error may be the cause here, since a much bigger clone is one base away. V gene TRBV3-1 combines with J gene TRBJ2-2, with 8 bases that match TRBD1. This CDR3 has 15 residues. CDR1 and CDR2 from the germline V gene are LGHDT and YNNKEL (reference sequence). The CDR3 loop is CASSHGQGDTEELFF. DNA for the CDR3: TGTGCCAGCAGCCACGGACAGGGAGACACCGAGGAGCTGTTTTTT. The full variable domain, completed using reference TRBV3-1 and TRBJ2-2, is DTAVSQTPKYLVTQMGNDKSIKCEQNLGHDTMYWYKQDSKKFLKIMFSYNNKELIINETVPNRFSPKSPDKAHLNLHINSLELGDSAVYFCASSHGQGDTEELFFGEGSRLTVL.

This clonotype occurred many times. The chain employs TRBV5-1 and TRBJ2-3; tentative D call: TRBD1 (6 bases). Germline CDR1 SGHRS, CDR2 YFSETQ. This CDR3 is built from 19 residues. Trimming cost V 4 bases and J 4 bases, with 28 bases left between them. The CDR3 region is CASSKPKNPPGVKADTQYF. The CDR3 DNA reads as TGCGCCAGCAGCAAACCGAAAAACCCCCCAGGGGTTAAGGCAGATACGCAGTATTTT.

At least ten counts were recorded for this clonotype. The V and J genes are TRBV18 and TRBJ1-5; D is undetermined. The CDR3 has 12 amino acids. Germline V CDR1 and CDR2: KGHSH, LQKENI. V gave up 3 bases and J gave up 5 bases, with 5 bases separating them. The CDR3 reads CASSPGDQPQHF. The DNA of the CDR3 is TGTGCCAGCTCACCGGGAGATCAGCCCCAGCATTTT.

This clonotype was seen ten or more times. V and J are TRBV29-1 and TRBJ2-3; the match to TRBD2 covers 10 bases. This CDR3 is 13 amino acids long. Germline-derived CDR1 and CDR2 are SQVTM and ANQGSEA. Trimming removed 6 bases from V and 5 bases from J; junction bases left unmatched: 5. CDR3 coding DNA: TGCAGCGTGGCTAGCGGGAGAAAAGATACGCAGTATTTT. It translates to CSVASGRKDTQYF.

This clonotype was observed many times. CDR3 in amino acids: CASSESRPLEQFF. CDR3 bases: TGCGCCAGCAGTGAGTCAAGGCCCTTGGAGCAGTTCTTC. This chain joins TRBV10-1 and TRBJ2-1; D gene unclear. The CDR3 length is 13 residues. Germline loops: CDR1 WNHNN, CDR2 SYGVQD (reference sequence). V lost 0 bases and J lost 10, with 10 bases in between.

At least ten counts were recorded for this clonotype. The V call is TRBV28, the J call TRBJ1-2; 8 bases are a match to TRBD1. The germline gives CDR1 MDHEN, CDR2 SYDVKM. The ends lost 6 bases at V and 7 bases at J; junction bases unmatched: 7. The CDR3 contains 13 residues. The CDR3 is CASRQDRVSGYTF. CDR3 coding DNA: TGTGCCAGCAGGCAGGACAGGGTATCTGGCTACACCTTC.